This T cell receptor (beta chain) is drawn from a study of CD4 T cells in relation to SARS-CoV-2 and coronaviruses. CD4+ T cells from unexposed donors were obtained before the COVID-19 pandemic (2011-2018). CD4+ T cells were isolated from the cells after more than 8 days of culture. Half the medium was replaced with IL-2 medium on days 3 and 7. Profiling relied on immunoSEQ multiplex PCR, and the TCRdb table lists in-frame clones only, not all of them. This sample has about 20,000 clones; roughly 80% occur once, and the top ten carry 15% to 18%. Notes on this clone: Its antigen remains unknown.

Germline-derived CDR1 and CDR2 are WNHNN and SYGVQD (reference sequence). The CDR3 is made up of 13 amino acids. Trimming cost V 6 bases and J 1 base; bases outside gene matches: 1. V gene TRBV10-1 combines with J gene TRBJ1-1, with 8 bases fitting TRBD1. The source material was CD4+ T cells from PBMCs, cultured in vitro. This receptor was identified in a human donor in good health. The CDR3 loop reads CASRGQGNTEAFF. CDR3 coding DNA: TGCGCCAGCAGAGGACAGGGGAACACTGAAGCTTTCTTT.